Listed here are 12 T cell receptor beta chains from one sample, sequenced in a study of OX40 agonist ivuxolimab in advanced cancers. Measured with immunoSEQ multiplex PCR; TCRdb has only the in-frame clones, and not every one. The table shows 52,000 or so clones, with 90% to 95% occurring only once. This specimen was CD4+ or CD8+ T cells sorted from blood, taken in a trial of the OX40 agonist ivuxolimab. The receptors were gathered from an adult with an advanced solid tumor such as melanoma, head and neck, liver or kidney cancer.

V gene TRBV5-5 combines with J gene TRBJ2-7; D is possibly TRBD1 or TRBD2 (5 bases each). This CDR3 is 12 amino acids long. In germline, CDR1 is SGHKS, CDR2 YYEKEE (reference sequence). V was cut by 4 bases and J by 4 bases, with 9 bases left in between. CDR3 sequence: CASSLEGYEQYF. CDR3 in DNA: TGTGCCAGCAGCCTAGAGGGGTACGAGCAGTACTTC.

The chain uses TRBV19 and TRBJ2-7; TRBD1 matches 8 bases. From germline, CDR1 is LNHDA and CDR2 SQIVND (reference sequence). This CDR3 comprises 12 residues. V shed 8 bases, J shed 5 bases, and the junction held 5 bases outside the gene matches. Here the CDR3 reads CASSQGAHEQYF. CDR3 DNA sequence: TGTGCCAGTTCCCAGGGGGCGCACGAGCAGTACTTC.

This chain links TRBV6-6 with TRBJ2-5; maybe TRBD2 (6 bases). Trimming left V 2 bases short and J 1 base short, with 8 bases between. This CDR3 has 14 amino acids. Per the germline V gene, CDR1 is MNHNY and CDR2 is SVGAGI (reference sequence). DNA for the CDR3: TGTGCCAGCAGTTACCCGGGACTCCAAGAGACCCAGTACTTC. This translates into CASSYPGLQETQYF.

This chain joins TRBV9 and TRBJ2-7, with 12 bases aligning to TRBD2. Unmatched junction bases numbered 9, after V lost 4 bases and J lost 4 bases. The germline CDR1 and CDR2 sequences are SGDLS and YYNGEE. This CDR3 spans 16 amino acids. The CDR3 DNA follows: TGTGCCAGCAGCACTTCCGGGACTAGCGGGTATTACGAGCAGTACTTC. Amino acid sequence: CASSTSGTSGYYEQYF.

The V and J genes are TRBV19 and TRBJ2-1, with D unresolved. Germline V CDR1 and CDR2: LNHDA, SQIVND (reference sequence). The length of the CDR3 is 12 residues. V lost 3 bases to trimming and J lost 4 bases, with 4 bases between them. The CDR3 region is CASSMPYNEQFF. DNA of the CDR3: TGTGCCAGTAGTATGCCTTACAATGAGCAGTTCTTC.

The V call is TRBV11-3, the J call TRBJ2-2, with D unresolved. The CDR3 loop spans 12 amino acids. Germline values: CDR1 SGHNT, CDR2 YENEEA. Trimming pared 5 bases from V and 5 bases from J, leaving 6 bases between. CDR3 DNA: TGTGCCAGCAGCCCCTTTACCGGGGAGCTGTTTTTT. Its protein product is CASSPFTGELFF.

This clone has more than one count but fewer than ten. The gene calls are TRBV27 and TRBJ2-7, with 7 bases aligning to TRBD1. V shed 4 bases, J shed 3 bases, and the junction held 3 bases outside the gene matches. The CDR3 sequence is 13 residues long. Looked up from germline, CDR1 is MNHEY and CDR2 is SMNVEV (reference sequence). In DNA form, the CDR3 reads TGTGCCAGCAGTTCGACAGGGAACTACGAGCAGTACTTC. Its translation is CASSSTGNYEQYF.

The chain joins TRBV2 to TRBJ2-3; 13 nucleotides align to TRBD2. With 6 bases clipped from V and 3 bases from J, the junction kept 6 bases outside the gene matches. This CDR3 is 16 amino acids long. Germline-derived CDR1 and CDR2 are SNHLY and FYNNEI. The CDR3 DNA reads TGTGCCAGCAGACGGACTAGCGGGAGTTGGACAGATACGCAGTATTTT. Residues: CASRRTSGSWTDTQYF.

The rearrangement uses TRBV7-6 and TRBJ2-7, with D uncertain. V was cut by 3 bases and J by 3 bases, with 9 bases left in between. Germline CDR1 reads SGHVS; CDR2 reads FNYEAQ. The CDR3 has 13 residues. The CDR3 coding sequence is TGTGCCAGCAGCTTCTACGGAAGCTACGAGCAGTACTTC. This codes for CASSFYGSYEQYF.

The chain employs TRBV30 and TRBJ1-2, with D tentatively TRBD1 (5 bases). In germline, CDR1 is GTSNPN, CDR2 SVGIG (reference sequence). The CDR3 sequence is 13 residues long. V shed 2 bases and J shed 3 bases, with 10 bases lying between them. The CDR3 sequence is CAWSMDMYYGYTF. The CDR3 DNA reads TGTGCCTGGAGTATGGACATGTACTATGGCTACACCTTC.

V and J are TRBV18 and TRBJ2-3, with 9 positions matching TRBD1. Trimming cost V 3 bases and J 6 bases; bases outside gene matches: 10. CDR3 size: 16 residues. Germline assignment: CDR1 KGHSH and CDR2 LQKENI. The DNA of the CDR3 is TGTGCCAGCTCACCCCTGGGACAGGGCCCTTCGGATACGCAGTATTTT. The encoded protein is CASSPLGQGPSDTQYF. The complete variable domain, with remaining parts taken from reference TRBV18 and TRBJ2-3, reads NAGVMQNPRHLVRRRGQEARLRCSPMKGHSHVYWYRQLPEEGLKFMVYLQKENIIDESGMPKERFSAEFPKEGPSILRIQQVVRGDSAAYFCASSPLGQGPSDTQYFGPGTRLTVL.

V is TRBV2 and J is TRBJ1-5, with D uncertain. CDR1 is SNHLY and CDR2 is FYNNEI in the germline V gene. CDR3 size: 12 residues. Deletions cut 3 bases from V and 7 bases from J, with 7 bases between. In nucleotides, the CDR3 is TGTGCCAGCAGTGATCGGAAACAGCCCCAGCATTTT. Its translation is CASSDRKQPQHF.